This TCR beta chain was sequenced for a study of cytomegalovirus exposure and HLA in healthy donors (dated by TCRdb to 2016 to 2017). About the study as a whole: An earlier analysis of approximately 640 of the donors reported 250 to 300 Gb of sequence data and around 110 million unique TCR beta sequences from about 200 million T cells. Donor age, sex, ethnicity and CMV serostatus were compiled together with the repertoire data. An earlier analysis of around 580 of the donors used high-throughput TCR beta sequencing to judge whether each TCR beta V gene segment behaved as functional or pseudogenic. Roughly 5 DR-DQ haplotypes were handled as single units for association and clustering, since linkage in the cohort was strong. HLA typing covered class I and class II loci at four-digit resolution. About 300 gigabases of sequencing data and roughly 80 million unique TCR sequences made up an early release that covered 500 to 650 HLA-typed donors. The study aimed to test whether cataloging public T cell receptors could reveal signatures of past pathogen exposure. Among around 400 genotyped donors of the cohort, an average of approximately 240,000 unique TCR beta nucleotide sequences were sequenced per donor, roughly 20% of them non-productive. Rather than drawing on any new phenotypic data, the later analysis identified candidate immune exposures from TCR beta sequences and the way those sequences occurred across donors. Besides the first cohort of roughly 660 subjects, a separate validation cohort made up of 120 different subjects was used. The number of typed donors differed by locus: about 629-630 for A, B, C, DRB1 and DQB1; 500 to 550 for DQA1; around 610 for DPA1; and about 470 for DPB1. A later analysis re-examined previously published TCR beta repertoires from over 500 donors and added high-resolution HLA genotyping to investigate patterns of TCR occurrence. The genetic ancestry cluster associated with self-reported Caucasian donors included roughly 84% of the 398 genotyped donors. Using immunosequencing, the study profiled T cell repertoires from approximately 700 subjects and related those repertoires to cytomegalovirus serostatus. A later genetic analysis used genome-wide SNP genotypes for about 65% of the roughly 700 donors, treating that subset as a discovery cohort. The study combined high-throughput TCR immunosequencing, statistical association of individual TCRs with disease status, and machine learning to predict cytomegalovirus infection status. Every discovery cohort repertoire had been produced on one sequencing platform.

In total, around 600 healthy bone marrow donors made up the cohort. At the time of sampling, every cohort member was nominally healthy, though immune exposures that went unrecorded were likely present. The donor tested CMV seronegative and was one of the 352 seronegative cohort members. Every donor gave a peripheral blood sample, and the peripheral blood mononuclear cells from that sample were used for TCR beta sequencing. The Qiagen DNeasy Blood Extraction Kit was used to extract genomic DNA from the blood cell samples. The library was produced with the immunoSEQ multiplex PCR assay. For the multiplex PCR, a mixture combining 60 forward primers for TCR Vbeta segments and 13 reverse primers for TCR Jbeta segments was used. The CDR3 region of rearranged TCR beta genes was amplified from genomic DNA with a multiplex PCR assay. Amplified TCR beta libraries were sequenced as 87-base-pair reads on the Illumina HiSeq System. In the original analysis: In a later analysis, roughly 80 million unique TCR beta chains were counted across the 500 to 700 repertoires, and approximately 9.9 million of these chains were shared by at least two donors. A nearest-neighbor algorithm error-corrected the raw reads and collapsed the reads into unique sequences, merging closely related sequences to remove PCR and sequencing errors. V, D and J gene segments were assigned by aligning CDR3 sequences to IMGT reference sequences. Each retained sequence needed at least a six-nucleotide match to both a V gene segment and a J gene segment. A rearrangement counted as productive if the CDR3 had no stop codons and remained in frame with V and J, and every other rearrangement counted as non-productive. Following IMGT convention, CDR3 was defined as the stretch from the second conserved V-encoded cysteine to the conserved J-encoded phenylalanine. In an earlier analysis of around 540 of the donors, sequences lacking an unambiguous match to a single V gene segment were excluded. An earlier analysis of 587 of the donors classified V segments as functional when productive rearrangements were above 56.7% and as segregating when the standard deviation between donors was above 5%. A statistical classification framework was developed to diagnose cytomegalovirus status using the catalog of TCR beta chain sequences. V and J gene assignment, in a later analysis, came from comparing TCR nucleotide sequences with IMGT/GENE-DB human TR gene sequences. Using the TCRdist pipeline, a later analysis assigned CDR3 sequences along with most-parsimonious VDJ recombination scenarios. A later analysis defined each TCR beta chain by its CDR3 amino acid sequence plus V-gene family, and excluded reads lacking a unique V-gene family. In a later analysis, around 600 highly shared, low-generation-probability nucleotide sequences were removed to address suspected cross-contamination and a sequencing artifact. For each public chain, a later analysis derived a clonal expansion index from normalized ranks of inferred template counts within each repertoire. Generation probabilities in a later analysis came from a VDJ recombination model fitted to out-of-frame rearrangements, and those results were checked against IGoR. In a later analysis, hypergeometric tests were used to score TCR-TCR, TCR-HLA and TCR-CMV co-occurrence, with a repertoire-size bias correction applied to TCR pairs. False discovery rates were estimated in a later analysis by permuting HLA or CMV assignments 20 times. A later analysis grouped co-occurring TCRs with DBSCAN, adding TCRdist sequence similarity when clustering within HLA-allele-positive subsets. Repertoires with fewer than 30,000 or more than 120,000 public chains were left out of co-occurrence clustering, as were five repertoires with anomalous nucleotide sharing. This is the immuneACCESS table as TCRdb keeps it, with only in-frame sequences that have V and J called. A part of the clones is gone; compared with another copy, unresolved V genes explain less than half, and the rest is unexplained. V and J calls and clone size follow that table, whereas D and trimming were derived from the DNA. Present in this sample are fewer than 110,000 clones, under 85% of which were seen just once. In total, the top ten clones hold about 1.9% of the sample.

This clone has just a few counts. Its binding antigen is unknown. Per-nucleotide qualities are absent, and no much larger clonotype sits a single base away. Study-wide findings and limitations: In a later genetic analysis, a missense DCLRE1C variant was associated with V-gene and J-gene trimming of TCR beta chains, and the association was replicated in an independent cohort. In an earlier analysis of fewer than 750 of the donors, most TCR beta V segments were observed in productive rearrangements about 87% or about 30% of the time, broadly matching IMGT annotations. In a later genetic analysis, fewer N-insertions in productive TCRs were reported among donors in an Asian-associated ancestry cluster than the roughly 700-donor mean. The only immune exposure information available for the cohort was CMV serostatus. Because the 87-base-pair reads could not distinguish some IMGT-functional V segments, including TRBV6-2 and TRBV6-3, those segments were excluded. Linkage disequilibrium might explain the correlated functional status among segregating V segments, but an unknown experimental factor could not be ruled out. Roughly uniform sequencing depth across donors was assumed in presence/absence analyses, although this assumption may not hold. A later analysis reported that several top co-occurrence clusters appeared linked to parvovirus B19, influenza, CMV and Epstein-Barr virus. A later analysis associated 15,000 to 20,000 TCR beta sequences with specific HLA alleles at a false discovery rate of 0.05. In a later analysis, TCR association rates were found to vary across HLA loci, with the most associated TCRs seen for DRB1 alleles and the fewest for HLA-C alleles. A group of highly shared sequence variants was considered likely to be a technical artifact of the sequencing pipeline. A few of the identified cytomegalovirus-associated TCR beta chains were confirmed in vitro to be specific for cytomegalovirus antigens. Because HLA typing was unavailable for some donors at each locus, only the typed subset was used in association tests. According to the authors, the approach could potentially be generalized to other disease states and immunological phenotypes. In both the original and validation cohorts, the classifier was reported to diagnose cytomegalovirus status with high specificity and sensitivity. When HLA alleles, especially DR and DQ, strongly co-occurred, attributing TCR associations to individual alleles was difficult. The cohort was sequenced for TCR beta chains only, and without alpha or paired-chain data the features that could be detected were limited. According to a later analysis, most CMV-associated TCR beta chains appeared to be HLA-restricted, and the HLA associations seemed to be driven largely by CMV exposure. Seventeen rarely observed V segments, including chromosome 9 orphons, were excluded from the earlier analysis of just under 600 of the donors because counts were too low. While some public TCRs were present in many individuals, most TCR sequences turned up only very rarely across donors. In a later analysis, HLA-associated TCR beta chains showed more clonal expansion and lower generation probabilities than non-associated chains that were equally common. A total of 150 or so TCR beta chains were listed by the study as associated with cytomegalovirus. A further reported finding was that TCR beta sequences accurately predicted the HLA-A and HLA-B alleles for most subjects in the first cohort.

V is shortened by 6 bases, J by 5 bases, and the region joining them spans 11 bases. The CDR3, cysteine through phenylalanine, is 13 amino acids long. CDR3 DNA only is kept here, 39 bases in frame from base 1. According to the germline V gene, CDR1 reads SGHTA and CDR2 reads FQGTGA. This chain joins TRBV7-3 to TRBJ2-1; the D gene is perhaps TRBD1, from 6 matching bases. This TCR was recovered from a woman aged 40 to 50 in good health and CMV-seronegative. Source material: PBMCs. The encoded CDR3 is CASSRRTDNEQFF. Read as DNA, the sequence is TGTGCCAGCAGTCGGCGGACAGACAATGAGCAGTTCTTC.